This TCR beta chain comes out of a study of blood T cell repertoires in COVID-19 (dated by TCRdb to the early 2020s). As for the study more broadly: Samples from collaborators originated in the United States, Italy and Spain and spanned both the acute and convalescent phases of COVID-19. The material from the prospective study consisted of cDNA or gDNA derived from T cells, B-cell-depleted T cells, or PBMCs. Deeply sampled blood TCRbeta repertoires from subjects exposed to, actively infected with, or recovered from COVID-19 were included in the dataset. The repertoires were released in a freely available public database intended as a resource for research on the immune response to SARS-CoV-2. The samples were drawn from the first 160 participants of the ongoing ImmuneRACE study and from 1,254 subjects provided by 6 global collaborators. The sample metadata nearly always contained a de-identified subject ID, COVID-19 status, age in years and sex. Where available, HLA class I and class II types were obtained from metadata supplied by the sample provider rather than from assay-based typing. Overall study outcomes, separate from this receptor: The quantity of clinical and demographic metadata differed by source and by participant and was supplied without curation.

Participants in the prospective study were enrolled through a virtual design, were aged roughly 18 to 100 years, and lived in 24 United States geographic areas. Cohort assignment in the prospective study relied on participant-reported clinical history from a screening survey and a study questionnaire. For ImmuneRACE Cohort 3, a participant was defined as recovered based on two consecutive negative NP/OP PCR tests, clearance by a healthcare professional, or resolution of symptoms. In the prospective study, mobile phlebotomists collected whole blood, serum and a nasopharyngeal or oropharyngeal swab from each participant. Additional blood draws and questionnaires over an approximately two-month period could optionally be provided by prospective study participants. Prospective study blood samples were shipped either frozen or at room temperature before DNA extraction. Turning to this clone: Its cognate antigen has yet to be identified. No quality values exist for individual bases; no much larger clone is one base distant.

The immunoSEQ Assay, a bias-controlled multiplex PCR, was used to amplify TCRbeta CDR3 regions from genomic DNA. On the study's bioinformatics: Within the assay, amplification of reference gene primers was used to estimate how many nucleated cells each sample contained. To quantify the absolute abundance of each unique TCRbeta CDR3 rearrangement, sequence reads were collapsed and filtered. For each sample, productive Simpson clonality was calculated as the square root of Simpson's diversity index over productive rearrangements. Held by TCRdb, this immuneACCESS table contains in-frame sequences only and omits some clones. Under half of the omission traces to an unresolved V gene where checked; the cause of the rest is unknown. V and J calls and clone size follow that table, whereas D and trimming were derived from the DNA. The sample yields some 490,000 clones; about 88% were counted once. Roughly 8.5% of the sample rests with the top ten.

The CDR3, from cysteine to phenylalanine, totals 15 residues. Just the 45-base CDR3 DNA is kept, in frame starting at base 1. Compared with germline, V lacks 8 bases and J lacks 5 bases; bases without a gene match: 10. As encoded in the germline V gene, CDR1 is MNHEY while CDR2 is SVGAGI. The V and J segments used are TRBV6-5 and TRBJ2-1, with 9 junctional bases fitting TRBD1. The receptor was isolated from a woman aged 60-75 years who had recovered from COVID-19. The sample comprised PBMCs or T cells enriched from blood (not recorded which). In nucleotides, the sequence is TGTGCCAGCCCCCCCAAAGGGACAGGGCACAATGAGCAGTTCTTC. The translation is CASPPKGTGHNEQFF.